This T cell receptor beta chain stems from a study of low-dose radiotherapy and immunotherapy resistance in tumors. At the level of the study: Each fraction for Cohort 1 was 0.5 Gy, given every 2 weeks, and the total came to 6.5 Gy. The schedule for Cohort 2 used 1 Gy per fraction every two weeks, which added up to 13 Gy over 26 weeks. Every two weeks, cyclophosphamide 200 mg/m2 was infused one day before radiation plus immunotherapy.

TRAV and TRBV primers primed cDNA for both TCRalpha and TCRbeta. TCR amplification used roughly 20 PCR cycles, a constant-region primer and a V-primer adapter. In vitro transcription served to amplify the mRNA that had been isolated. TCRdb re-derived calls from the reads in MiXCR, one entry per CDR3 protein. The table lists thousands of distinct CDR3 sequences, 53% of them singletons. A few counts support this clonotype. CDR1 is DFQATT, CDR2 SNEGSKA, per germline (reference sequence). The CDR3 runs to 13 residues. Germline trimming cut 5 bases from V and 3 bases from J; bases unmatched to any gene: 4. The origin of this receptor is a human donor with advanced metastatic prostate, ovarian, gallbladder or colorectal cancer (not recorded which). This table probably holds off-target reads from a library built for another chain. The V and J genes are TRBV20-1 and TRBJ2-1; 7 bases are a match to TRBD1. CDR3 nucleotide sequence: TGCAGTGCTGTACGGGACAGCTACAATGAGCAGTTCTTC. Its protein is CSAVRDSYNEQFF.